The 24 T cell receptor beta chains below were found in one sample sequenced in a study of PD-1 blockade in mismatch repair-deficient tumors. Some clones are missing from TCRdb's copy, which holds only in-frame ones; the method was immunoSEQ multiplex PCR. The data show about 110,000 clones, around three quarters seen once. The starting material was peripheral blood, obtained 60 weeks after starting pembrolizumab. Receptor source: an adult with mismatch repair-deficient cancer.

The CDR3 region has the DNA TGTGCCAGCAGCTTAGCGCTAGCGGGGACCACAGATACGCAGTATTTT. Protein sequence: CASSLALAGTTDTQYF. The V gene is TRBV7-8, the J gene TRBJ2-3; TRBD2 aligns across 9 bases. The CDR3 extends over 16 amino acids. The germline gives CDR1 SGHVS, CDR2 FQNEAQ. J gave up 2 bases and V 0 bases, and 3 bases lay outside the gene matches.

The chain recombines TRBV19 with TRBJ1-5; 9 nucleotides line up with TRBD1. J gave up 5 bases and V 3 bases, and 2 bases lay outside the gene matches. CDR1 is LNHDA, CDR2 SQIVND, per germline (reference sequence). This CDR3 is 14 amino acids long. The CDR3 DNA follows: TGTGCCAGTAGTATGACAGGGGGATATCAGCCCCAGCATTTT. This sequence encodes CASSMTGGYQPQHF.

The chain combines TRBV19 with TRBJ2-3, with 7 positions matching TRBD1. This CDR3 is 15 amino acids long. V was clipped by 7 bases and J by 2 bases; unmatched bases: 9. Germline assignment: CDR1 LNHDA and CDR2 SQIVND (reference sequence). Here the CDR3 DNA reads TGTGCCAGTACCCTCAAGGGACAGATCACAGATACGCAGTATTTT. Translating it yields CASTLKGQITDTQYF.

This chain links TRBV7-2 with TRBJ2-1; 8 bases are shared with TRBD2. J lost 1 base, V lost 1 base, and 6 bases had no gene match. The CDR3 is 17 residues long. Germline-derived CDR1 and CDR2 are SGHTA and FQGNSA. Here the CDR3 reads CASSLGAGGGSYNEQFF. The CDR3 DNA follows: TGTGCCAGCAGCTTAGGGGCGGGAGGAGGGTCCTACAATGAGCAGTTCTTC.

The rearrangement joins TRBV9 to TRBJ2-1; 7 bases match TRBD2. The CDR3 has 16 residues. Germline V gene data show CDR1 as SGDLS and CDR2 as YYNGEE. J was trimmed by 6 bases and V by 0 bases; bases with no gene match: 9. The CDR3 coding sequence is TGTGCCAGCAGCGTAGCCGGGCGGGAGACGGGCAATGAGCAGTTCTTC. It encodes CASSVAGRETGNEQFF.

The chain's CDR3 is CASRRTSTSTDTQYF. As DNA, the CDR3 is TGTGCCAGCAGAAGGACATCAACTAGCACAGATACGCAGTATTTT. The chain uses TRBV6-1 and TRBJ2-3, with D perhaps TRBD1 (5 bases). Trimming shortened V by 6 bases and J by 0 bases, and 13 bases separated the two germline ends. CDR3 length equals 15 residues. In germline, CDR1 is MNHNS, CDR2 SASEGT.

The chain recombines TRBV6-6 with TRBJ1-3; 7 bases match TRBD1. Germline CDR1 is MNHNY and CDR2 is SVGAGI (reference sequence). The V segment lost 5 bases and the J segment 3 bases; nucleotides outside the gene matches: 7. The CDR3 is 15 residues long. In DNA, the CDR3 is TGTGCCAGCAGTACTAGGACAGGTCATGGAAACACCATATATTTT. Protein product: CASSTRTGHGNTIYF.

This clone is a singleton in its sample. CDR3: CASSVDLVGYEQYF. CDR3 DNA sequence: TGTGCCAGCAGCGTAGATCTAGTGGGGTACGAGCAGTACTTC. The chain couples TRBV9 to TRBJ2-7; D is unclear. Germline CDR1 and CDR2: SGDLS and YYNGEE. V gave up 0 bases and J gave up 4 bases, with 11 bases separating them. The CDR3 consists of 14 residues. Looking up the rest from reference TRBV9 and TRBJ2-7 gives the full variable domain: DSGVTQTPKHLITATGQRVTLRCSPRSGDLSVYWYQQSLDQGLQFLIQYYNGEERAKGNILERFSAQQFPDLHSELNLSSLELGDSALYFCASSVDLVGYEQYFGPGTRLTVT.

This clone was recorded a few times. The V and J genes are TRBV18 and TRBJ2-1; D is perhaps TRBD1 (6 bases). The CDR3 extends over 17 amino acids. Trimming pared 0 bases from V and 0 bases from J, leaving 12 bases between. Germline V lookup: CDR1 KGHSH, CDR2 LQKENI. Here the CDR3 DNA reads TGTGCCAGCTCACCACCCCTGGGACAAAACTCCTACAATGAGCAGTTCTTC. Amino acid sequence: CASSPPLGQNSYNEQFF.

The chain links TRBV9 to TRBJ2-7, with TRBD2 identical over 9 bases. Trimming removed 0 bases from V and 2 bases from J; junction bases left unmatched: 3. This CDR3 spans 15 amino acids. CDR1 is SGDLS and CDR2 is YYNGEE in the germline V gene. CDR3 in amino acids: CASSVDPSGAYEQYF. Written as DNA, the CDR3 is TGTGCCAGCAGCGTAGATCCTAGCGGGGCCTACGAGCAGTACTTC.

The chain uses TRBV7-2 and TRBJ2-7; 8 nucleotides agree with TRBD2. This CDR3 is built from 15 residues. The ends lost 4 bases at V and 5 bases at J; junction bases unmatched: 10. CDR1 is SGHTA and CDR2 is FQGNSA in the germline V gene. The CDR3 loop reads CASSWRLSGADEQYF. The CDR3 DNA reads as TGTGCCAGCAGCTGGCGCCTTAGCGGGGCGGACGAGCAGTACTTC.

This clone was observed a few times. In nucleotides, the CDR3 is TGTGCCAGCAGTCCAACCGCGAGCTCTGGAAACACCATATATTTT. Its protein product is CASSPTASSGNTIYF. The J gene is TRBJ1-3, the V gene TRBV6-5, with D hard to call. Germline-derived CDR1 and CDR2 are MNHEY and SVGAGI. CDR3 length: 15 amino acids. V was cut by 5 bases and J by 0 bases, with 11 bases left in between.

The V gene is TRBV7-2, the J gene TRBJ2-2; 9 positions match TRBD2. Germline lookup yields CDR1 SGHTA and CDR2 FQGNSA. The CDR3 length is 16 residues. Losses at the gene ends were 3 bases for V and 6 bases for J; bases not matched to a gene: 8. CDR3: CASSFGRREGAGELFF. The CDR3 DNA is TGTGCCAGCAGCTTTGGGAGGCGGGAGGGTGCCGGGGAGCTGTTTTTT.

J is TRBJ2-7 and V is TRBV13, with D unclear. This CDR3 spans 12 amino acids. The germline CDR1 and CDR2 sequences are PRHDT and FYEKMQ (reference sequence). Trimming shortened V by 5 bases and J by 7 bases, and 12 bases separated the two germline ends. The CDR3 here is CASSPRVGEQYF. As DNA, the CDR3 is TGTGCCAGCAGCCCCAGAGTAGGAGAGCAGTACTTC.

The chain combines TRBV15 with TRBJ2-7; 7 bases line up with TRBD2. The CDR3 covers 15 residues. Germline V gives CDR1 LNHNV, CDR2 YYDKDF (reference sequence). With 1 base clipped from V and 4 bases from J, the junction kept 7 bases outside the gene matches. CDR3 sequence: CATSRVGASGYEQYF. The DNA for the CDR3 is TGTGCCACCAGCAGAGTCGGGGCTAGCGGATACGAGCAGTACTTC.

Points on this clone: Other DNA variants within this sample encode the same CDR3. J is TRBJ1-1 and V is TRBV4-3; D ambiguous. Deletions cut 0 bases from V and 0 bases from J, with 5 bases between. Per germline, CDR1 LGHNA and CDR2 YSLEER. There are 14 residues in the CDR3. The CDR3 here is CASSQDSMNTEAFF. Here the CDR3 DNA reads TGCGCCAGCAGCCAAGATTCTATGAACACTGAAGCTTTCTTT.

The V and J genes are TRBV7-8 and TRBJ2-1; a possible D gene is TRBD2 (6 bases). Germline CDR1 and CDR2: SGHVS and FQNEAQ. Trimming pared 3 bases from V and 15 bases from J, leaving 21 bases between. The CDR3 extends over 14 amino acids. CDR3: CASSLGSSGHGGFF. Written as DNA, the CDR3 is TGTGCCAGCAGCTTGGGGAGTAGCGGCCATGGGGGGTTCTTC.

V usage is TRBV30 and J usage is TRBJ2-7; 9 bases are a match to TRBD2. V lost 0 bases, J lost 7 bases, and 13 bases stayed unmatched. Germline values: CDR1 GTSNPN, CDR2 SVGIG (reference sequence). The CDR3 runs 16 residues. The CDR3 coding sequence is TGTGCCTGGAGTGTAACTTCCCTTAGGCGGGAGGGTGAGCAGTACTTC. Amino acids: CAWSVTSLRREGEQYF.

The chain carries TRBV6-5 and TRBJ2-5; TRBD1 aligns across 9 bases. This CDR3 comprises 15 residues. J lost 5 bases, V lost 5 bases, and 9 bases had no gene match. Germline lookup yields CDR1 MNHEY and CDR2 SVGAGI. The chain's CDR3 is CASSAVTGGGETQYF. Here the CDR3 DNA reads TGTGCCAGCAGTGCCGTAACAGGGGGCGGGGAGACCCAGTACTTC.

This clone was seen only once. This rearrangement joins TRBV11-2 to TRBJ1-2; D remains unclear. Germline lookup yields CDR1 SGHAT and CDR2 FQNNGV. There are 13 residues in the CDR3. V lost 1 base and J 2 bases, leaving 5 bases between the germline ends. CDR3: CASSLALNYGYTF. The CDR3 DNA reads as TGTGCCAGCAGCTTAGCACTAAACTATGGCTACACCTTC.

The chain uses TRBV6-1 and TRBJ2-2, with 7 bases matching TRBD2. J was trimmed by 0 bases and V by 6 bases; bases with no gene match: 4. Per the germline V gene, CDR1 is MNHNS and CDR2 is SASEGT. The CDR3 is 15 amino acids. The CDR3 nucleotides are TGTGCCAGCAGCAACAGCGGGGCGAACACCGGGGAGCTGTTTTTT. It specifies CASSNSGANTGELFF.

The rearrangement uses TRBV7-8 and TRBJ2-1; no firm D call. From germline, CDR1 is SGHVS and CDR2 FQNEAQ. This CDR3 comprises 13 residues. The V end was cut by 1 base, the J end by 2 bases, with 3 bases between. The CDR3 loop reads CASSLGAYNEQFF. CDR3 bases: TGTGCCAGCAGCTTAGGAGCCTACAATGAGCAGTTCTTC. Variable domain in full (rest from reference TRBV7-8 and TRBJ2-1): GAGVSQSPRYKVAKRGQDVALRCDPISGHVSLFWYQQALGQGPEFLTYFQNEAQLDKSGLPSDRFFAERPEGSVSTLKIQRTQQEDSAVYLCASSLGAYNEQFFGPGTRLTVL.

The chain is built from TRBV6-1 and TRBJ2-7; 14 bases line up with TRBD2. Germline CDR1 and CDR2: MNHNS and SASEGT. The trim removed 3 bases at V and 1 base at J, leaving 8 bases unmatched. The CDR3 runs to 18 residues. The CDR3 coding sequence is TGTGCCAGCAGTGAGAGGGGGACTAGCGGGAGAGATTCCTACGAGCAGTACTTC. It codes for CASSERGTSGRDSYEQYF.

This clone was recorded a few times. V gene TRBV11-3 combines with J gene TRBJ2-5; D is uncertain. Trimming removed 3 bases from V and 1 base from J, with 6 bases in between. Per germline, CDR1 SGHNT and CDR2 YENEEA. The CDR3 is 13 residues long. The CDR3 DNA reads as TGTGCCAGCAGCTTTAAAAGCCAAGAGACCCAGTACTTC. This gives the protein CASSFKSQETQYF.